This T cell receptor (beta chain) was observed in a study of T cell clusters in autoimmune cytopenias. The study's findings and limits: No experiment has yet validated the function of the T cell clusters defined in silico.

As for this clonotype: Its antigen remains unidentified.

About 37,500 genome equivalents of blood DNA were amplified for TRB. CDR3 length: 15 amino acids. Germline V gene sequence: CDR1 LNHDA, CDR2 SQIVND (reference sequence). TRB was amplified by touch-down multiplex PCR, primer pools A and B combined. Each CDR3 protein gets one entry in TCRdb, which reprocessed the multiplex PCR reads and gives no DNA. Listed are approximately 16,000 distinct CDR3 sequences; roughly 3.5% falls within the top ten. In addition, the sample was reused for a study of T cell repertoires in aging, cancer and after chemotherapy.

The receptor's source is a human donor in good health. Sequencing used peripheral blood. This chain uses TRBV19 with TRBJ1-4; TCRdb lists TRBD1, though no DNA is available to test this call. This CDR3 is CASIARQPGEEKLFF.